This T cell receptor (beta chain) was retrieved from a study of T cells after yellow fever vaccination. TCRdb reprocessed the 5' RACE reads with MiXCR, giving one entry per CDR3 protein. Among some 69,000 distinct CDR3 sequences, 5.5% to 7.5% were seen once, and the ten largest hold 2.2%. This clonotype has a count of ten or more. Compared with germline, one end of the junction differs, possibly owing to a read error. The germline CDR1 and CDR2 sequences are SGHTA and FQGNSA. This CDR3 is built from 12 residues. The source is a man younger than 35 who received the YFV17D yellow fever vaccine. V usage is TRBV7-2 and J usage is TRBJ2-5, with TRBD2 matching over 14 bases. The specimen comprised CD4+ T cells sorted from PBMCs, sampled less than 16 days after the first yellow fever vaccination. CDR3 sequence reads: CASSRLAGGPGF. CDR3 in DNA: TGTGCCAGCAGCCGACTAGCGGGGGGGCCTGGGTTC.